The T cell receptor beta chain described here comes from a study of PD-1 blockade in classical Hodgkin lymphoma. Sequencing used immunoSEQ multiplex PCR; TCRdb keeps in-frame clones, though not all of them. The sample has more than 13,000 clones; around four fifths are singletons. This clone was seen a few times. Its antigen is unknown. General study points: Complete responders showed a baseline diversity that resembled the diversity of newly diagnosed patients. Only CD4+ TCR diversity, not CD8+, had risen significantly by C4D1.

In every patient, relapse followed autologous stem cell transplantation, while exposure to brentuximab vedotin differed. The source is a human donor with classical Hodgkin lymphoma. The material was peripheral blood mononuclear cells (PBMCs), obtained before the second cycle of nivolumab.

CDR3 DNA sequence: TGTGCCAGCTCACCCGACAGGGACCATGGCTACACCTTC. It codes for CASSPDRDHGYTF. The chain links TRBV18 to TRBJ1-2; 7 nucleotides agree with TRBD1. Trimming at V came to 3 bases and at J to 6 bases, leaving 4 bases not matched to a gene. The germline CDR1 and CDR2 sequences are KGHSH and LQKENI. The CDR3 totals 13 residues.